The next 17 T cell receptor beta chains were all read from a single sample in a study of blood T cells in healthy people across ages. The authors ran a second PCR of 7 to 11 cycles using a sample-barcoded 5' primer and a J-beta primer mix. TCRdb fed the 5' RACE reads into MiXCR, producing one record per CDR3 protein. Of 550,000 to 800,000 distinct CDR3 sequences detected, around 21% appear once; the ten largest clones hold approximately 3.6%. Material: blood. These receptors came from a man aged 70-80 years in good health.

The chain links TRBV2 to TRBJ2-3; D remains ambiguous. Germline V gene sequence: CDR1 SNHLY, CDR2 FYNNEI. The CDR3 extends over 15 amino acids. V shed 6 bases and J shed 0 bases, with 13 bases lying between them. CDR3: CASSPARPSTDTQYF. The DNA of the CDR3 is TGTGCCAGCAGCCCAGCCCGGCCTAGCACAGATACGCAGTATTTT.

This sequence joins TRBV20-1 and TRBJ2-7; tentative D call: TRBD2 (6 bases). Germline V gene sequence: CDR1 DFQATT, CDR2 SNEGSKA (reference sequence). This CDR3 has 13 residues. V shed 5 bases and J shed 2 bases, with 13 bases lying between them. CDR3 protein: CSAPVADTYEQYF. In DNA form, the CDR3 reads TGCAGTGCTCCCGTAGCGGATACCTACGAGCAGTACTTC.

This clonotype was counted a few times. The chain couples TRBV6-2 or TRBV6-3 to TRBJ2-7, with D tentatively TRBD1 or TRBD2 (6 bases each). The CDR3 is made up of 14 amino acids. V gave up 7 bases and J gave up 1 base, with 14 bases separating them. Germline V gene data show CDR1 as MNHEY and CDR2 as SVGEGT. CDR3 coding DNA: TGTGCCAGCACAGGGGCCAGCGGGTCCTACGAGCAGTACTTC. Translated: CASTGASGSYEQYF.

The CDR3 loop reads CASSPGRAPSTDTQYF. As DNA, the CDR3 is TGTGCCAGCAGCCCCGGGAGGGCGCCTAGCACAGATACGCAGTATTTT. The chain combines TRBV7-9 with TRBJ2-3; TRBD2 agrees at 8 bases. The CDR3 has 16 residues. Germline V gene data show CDR1 as SEHNR and CDR2 as FQNEAQ (reference sequence). Trimming took 5 bases from V and 0 from J; bases not matched to a gene: 7. Variable domain in full (rest from reference TRBV7-9 and TRBJ2-3): DTGVSQNPRHKITKRGQNVTFRCDPISEHNRLYWYRQTLGQGPEFLTYFQNEAQLEKSRLLSDRFSAERPKGSFSTLEIQRTEQGDSAMYLCASSPGRAPSTDTQYFGPGTRLTVL.

CDR3 nucleotides: TGTGCCAGCAGCCCCCGGAAGAAAGAGACCCAGTACTTC. Translated: CASSPRKKETQYF. The gene calls are TRBV12-3 or TRBV12-4 and TRBJ2-5; D unclear. The V end lost 6 bases, the J end lost 3 bases, and 11 bases lay between the germline ends. This CDR3 contains 13 residues.

The CDR3 DNA reads as TGTGCCAGCAGCTTAGGTGGGACAGTAGGTGAAAAACTGTTTTTT. Translation: CASSLGGTVGEKLFF. The V and J genes are TRBV7-9 and TRBJ1-4; 7 positions agree with TRBD1. CDR3 length: 15 amino acids. Germline values: CDR1 SEHNR, CDR2 FQNEAQ (reference sequence). V shed 1 base, J shed 7 bases, and the junction held 6 bases outside the gene matches.

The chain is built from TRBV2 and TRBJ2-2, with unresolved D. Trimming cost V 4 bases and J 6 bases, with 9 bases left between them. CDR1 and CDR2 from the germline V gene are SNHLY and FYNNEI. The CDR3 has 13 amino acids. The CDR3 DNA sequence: TGTGCCAGCAGTGGTCGAGGCCCCGGGGAGCTGTTTTTT. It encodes CASSGRGPGELFF.

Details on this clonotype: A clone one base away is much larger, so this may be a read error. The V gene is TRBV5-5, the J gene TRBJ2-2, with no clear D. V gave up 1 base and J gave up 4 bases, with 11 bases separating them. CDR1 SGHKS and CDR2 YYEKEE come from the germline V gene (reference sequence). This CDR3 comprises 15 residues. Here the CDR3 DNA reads TGTGCCAGCAGCTTGTATGTCTTGGGCACCGGGGAGCTGTTTTTT. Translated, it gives CASSLYVLGTGELFF.

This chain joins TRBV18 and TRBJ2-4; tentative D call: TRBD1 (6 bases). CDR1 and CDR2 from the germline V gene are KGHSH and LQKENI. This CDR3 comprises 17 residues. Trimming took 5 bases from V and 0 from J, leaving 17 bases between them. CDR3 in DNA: TGTGCCAGCTCAAAGGTTGCCGGGGACATAGCCAAAAACATTCAGTACTTC. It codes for CASSKVAGDIAKNIQYF. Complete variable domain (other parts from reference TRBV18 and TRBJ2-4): NAGVMQNPRHLVRRRGQEARLRCSPMKGHSHVYWYRQLPEEGLKFMVYLQKENIIDESGMPKERFSAEFPKEGPSILRIQQVVRGDSAAYFCASSKVAGDIAKNIQYFGAGTRLSVL.

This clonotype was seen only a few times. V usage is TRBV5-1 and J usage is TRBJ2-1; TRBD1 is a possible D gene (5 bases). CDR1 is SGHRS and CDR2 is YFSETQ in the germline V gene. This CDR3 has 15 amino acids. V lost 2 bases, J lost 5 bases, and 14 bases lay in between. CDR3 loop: CASSLQDRGNNEQFF. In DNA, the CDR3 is TGCGCCAGCAGCTTACAGGACCGAGGAAACAATGAGCAGTTCTTC.

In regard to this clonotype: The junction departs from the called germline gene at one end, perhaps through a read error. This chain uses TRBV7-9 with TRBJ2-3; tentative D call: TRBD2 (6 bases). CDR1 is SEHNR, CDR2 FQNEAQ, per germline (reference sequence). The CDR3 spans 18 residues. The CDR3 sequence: CASSLPPVVAATTDTRYF. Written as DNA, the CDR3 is TGTGCCAGCAGCTTACCCCCAGTGGTAGCGGCCACCACAGATACGCGGTATTTT.

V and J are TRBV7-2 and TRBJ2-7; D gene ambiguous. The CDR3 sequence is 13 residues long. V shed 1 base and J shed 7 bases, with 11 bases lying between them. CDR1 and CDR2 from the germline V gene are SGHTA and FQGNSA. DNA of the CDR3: TGTGCCAGCAGCTTAGAGGGCATAGGGGAGCAGTACTTC. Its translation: CASSLEGIGEQYF.

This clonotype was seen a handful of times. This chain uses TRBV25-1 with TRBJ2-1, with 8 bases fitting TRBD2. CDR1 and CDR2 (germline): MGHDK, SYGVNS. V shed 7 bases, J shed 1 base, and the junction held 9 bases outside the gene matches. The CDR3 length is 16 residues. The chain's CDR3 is CASKGSGSVSYNEQFF. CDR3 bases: TGTGCCAGCAAGGGAAGCGGGAGTGTTTCCTACAATGAGCAGTTCTTC.

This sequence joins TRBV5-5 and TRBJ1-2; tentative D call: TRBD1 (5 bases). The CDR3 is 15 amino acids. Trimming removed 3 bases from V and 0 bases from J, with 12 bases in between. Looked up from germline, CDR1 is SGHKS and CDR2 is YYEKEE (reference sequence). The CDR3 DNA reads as TGTGCCAGCAGCTGGGGGACGGTATCTAACTATGGCTACACCTTC. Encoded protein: CASSWGTVSNYGYTF.

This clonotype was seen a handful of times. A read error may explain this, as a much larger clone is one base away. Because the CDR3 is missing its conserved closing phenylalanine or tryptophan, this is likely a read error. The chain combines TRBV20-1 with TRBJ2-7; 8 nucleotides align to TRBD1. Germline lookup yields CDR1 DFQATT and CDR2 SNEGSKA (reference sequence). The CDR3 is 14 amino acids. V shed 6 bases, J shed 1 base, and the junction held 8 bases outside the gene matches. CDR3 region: CSAFGQGNSYEQYL. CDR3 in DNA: TGCAGTGCCTTCGGACAGGGTAATTCCTACGAGCAGTACCTC.

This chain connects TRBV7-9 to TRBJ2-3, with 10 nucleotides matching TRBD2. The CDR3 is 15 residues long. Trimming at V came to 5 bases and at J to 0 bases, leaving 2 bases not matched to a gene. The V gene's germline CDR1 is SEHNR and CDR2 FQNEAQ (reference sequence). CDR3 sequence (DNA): TGTGCCAGCAGCATGACTAGCGGGAGCACAGATACGCAGTATTTT. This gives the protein CASSMTSGSTDTQYF.

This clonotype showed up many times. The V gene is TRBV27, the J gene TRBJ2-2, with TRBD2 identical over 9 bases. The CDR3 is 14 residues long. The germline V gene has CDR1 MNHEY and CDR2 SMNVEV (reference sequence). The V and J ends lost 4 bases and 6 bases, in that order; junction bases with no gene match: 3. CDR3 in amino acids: CASSYQREAGELFF. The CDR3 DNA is TGTGCCAGCAGTTACCAGCGGGAGGCCGGGGAGCTGTTTTTT.